The rows below give T cell receptor beta chains drawn from one sample of a study of blood T cell repertoires in COVID-19. Libraries were prepared by immunoSEQ multiplex PCR; TCRdb keeps only in-frame clonotypes and omits some of them. The sample shows a few hundred thousand clones, over 75% of them seen only once. Sequencing was carried out using PBMCs or T cells enriched from blood (not recorded which). The source is a woman aged 35 to 49 who had been exposed to COVID-19. CDR3s include the opening cysteine and the closing phenylalanine or tryptophan. Fields, in order: clone size, V gene, J gene, D gene, CDR3 DNA, CDR3 protein. A D gene is named only where the DNA matches it firmly. Size is omitted from some rows. Given values are once, few, many or a class for expanded clones.

.,TRBV4-1,TRBJ2-3,.,TGCGCCAGCAGCCAAGTGGGGGGAAAGACAGATACGCAGTATTTT,CASSQVGGKTDTQYF
once,TRBV5-6,TRBJ1-5,TRBD1,TGTGCCAGCAGCTTAGGACAGGGGGCGAATCAGCCCCAGCATTTT,CASSLGQGANQPQHF
few,TRBV7-2,TRBJ1-2,.,TGTGCCAGCAGCCCGGGGAAAGGATATGATGGCTACACCTTC,CASSPGKGYDGYTF
.,TRBV19,TRBJ1-1,.,TGTGCCAGTAGTGAAAGGGGACAGAACACTGAAGCTTTCTTT,CASSERGQNTEAFF
.,TRBV10-3,TRBJ2-3,TRBD1,TGTGCCATCAGGGGACAGGGTATGGCCACAGATACGCAGTATTTT,CAIRGQGMATDTQYF
.,TRBV27,TRBJ1-6,.,TGTGCCAGCAGACCAAATCAGGGTTCCTATAATTCACCCCTCCACTTT,CASRPNQGSYNSPLHF
.,TRBV9,TRBJ1-6,.,TGTGCCAGCAGCGAACGGACAGTCCCCGATTCACCCCTCCACTTT,CASSERTVPDSPLHF
.,TRBV3-1/TRBV3-2,TRBJ1-2,TRBD1,TGTGCCAGCAGCCAGACAGGGAATGGCTACACCTTC,CASSQTGNGYTF
.,TRBV13,TRBJ1-4,.,TGTGCCAGCAGCCCGCGACAGAGCAATAATGAAAAACTGTTTTTT,CASSPRQSNNEKLFF
.,TRBV4-3,TRBJ1-2,.,TGCGCCAGCAGCCAAGAGTTATGGACAGTCCCTAACTATGGCTACACCTTC,CASSQELWTVPNYGYTF
few,TRBV30,TRBJ2-1,TRBD2,TGTGCCTGGAGTGTACTAGCGGGAGAGGCGTTCTTC,CAWSVLAGEAFF
.,TRBV27,TRBJ2-3,.,TGTGCCAGCAGTCCACCGGGAATTCGGGCGGATACGCAGTATTTT,CASSPPGIRADTQYF
.,TRBV7-9,TRBJ1-1,TRBD1,TGTGCCAGCAGCTTGCGGACAGGGCTAATGAACACTGAAGCTTTCTTT,CASSLRTGLMNTEAFF
.,TRBV30,TRBJ2-5,TRBD2,TGTGCCTGGAGTCCAACGCGGGGGACTCAAGAGACCCAGTACTTC,CAWSPTRGTQETQYF
.,TRBV6-2/TRBV6-3,TRBJ2-1,TRBD2,TGTGCCAGCAGTTACCGCGGTCAGCGGGGGGCCTCCTACAATGAGCAGTTCTTC,CASSYRGQRGASYNEQFF
.,TRBV2,TRBJ1-5,TRBD1,TGTGCCAGCAGTATGGGACAGGGAGGGATTCAGCCCCAGCATTTT,CASSMGQGGIQPQHF
.,TRBV7-2,TRBJ2-1,.,TGTGCCAGCAGCTCCGGGGGGACACCAGAGCAGTTCTTC,CASSSGGTPEQFF
.,TRBV29-1,TRBJ1-1,.,TGCAGCGTCAACCCTACGGGATCAAAAACGGGTGAAGCTTTCTTT,CSVNPTGSKTGEAFF
.,TRBV19,TRBJ2-2,.,TGTGCCAGTAGTATAGATCCGGAGTCGGGCACCGGGGAGCTGTTTTTT,CASSIDPESGTGELFF
.,TRBV19,TRBJ2-1,TRBD1,TGTGCCAGTACCCAGACAGGGGAGCAGTTCTTC,CASTQTGEQFF
.,TRBV5-1,TRBJ2-3,.,TGTGCCAGCAGCCGCGGGACCTTGGACGCAGATACGCAGTATTTT,CASSRGTLDADTQYF
once,TRBV5-8,TRBJ1-5,.,TGTGCCAGCAGCTTGTCTTTTTATAGCAATCAGCCCCAGCATTTT,CASSLSFYSNQPQHF
.,TRBV18,TRBJ1-1,TRBD1,TGTGCCAGCTCACCCGACAGGGGAATGAACACTGAAGCTTTCTTT,CASSPDRGMNTEAFF
.,TRBV3-1/TRBV3-2,TRBJ2-7,TRBD1,TGTGCCAGCAGCCGCGACGGCGACAGGGGTAGGTCCTACGAGCAGTACTTC,CASSRDGDRGRSYEQYF
.,TRBV11-2,TRBJ1-5,.,TGTGCCAGCCAGGTTGGGCTCAATCAGCCCCAGCATTTT,CASQVGLNQPQHF
.,TRBV11-2,TRBJ1-2,TRBD1,TGTGCCAGCAGCTTGGACAGGGCTCATGGCTACACCTTC,CASSLDRAHGYTF
.,TRBV12-3/TRBV12-4,TRBJ1-1,TRBD1,TGTGCCTTGGGAGGGACAGGGGGCCTTGAAGCTTTCTTT,CALGGTGGLEAFF
.,TRBV4-3,TRBJ1-5,.,TGCGCCAGCAGCCAAGACGGCGGGGGGAAGGATCAGCCCCAGCATTTT,CASSQDGGGKDQPQHF
few,TRBV6-5,TRBJ2-7,TRBD1,TGTGCCAGCAGAGCCCGGGCGGGGACAGGCTACGAGCAGTACTTC,CASRARAGTGYEQYF
.,TRBV9,TRBJ1-2,.,TGTGCCAGCAGCGTAGGGACAGACCCTCGCGACTATGGCTACACCTTC,CASSVGTDPRDYGYTF
.,TRBV6-5,TRBJ2-7,TRBD1,TGTGCCAGCAGTTATAAGGGACAGTCCTACGAGCAGTACTTC,CASSYKGQSYEQYF
.,TRBV12-2,TRBJ2-7,.,TGTGCAACTCGGGGACAGGCCTACGAGCAGTACTTC,CATRGQAYEQYF
few,TRBV7-2,TRBJ2-5,.,TGTGCCAGCAGCTTACGAGCCCAAGAGACCCAGTACTTC,CASSLRAQETQYF
.,TRBV7-2,TRBJ1-1,TRBD1,TGTGCCAGCAGCGGCCGGGACAGGGTTTGGAACACTGAAGCTTTCTTT,CASSGRDRVWNTEAFF
.,TRBV5-1,TRBJ2-7,TRBD1,TGCGCCAGCAGCTCCAGCCCCAGGGGGTCCTACGAGCAGTACTTC,CASSSSPRGSYEQYF
.,TRBV7-6,TRBJ1-3,.,TGTGCCAGCAGCTTACAGGGCCGCTCTGGAAACACCATATATTTT,CASSLQGRSGNTIYF
.,TRBV27,TRBJ1-4,.,TGTGCCAGCAGTTTACTGAGAGCTAATGAAAAACTGTTTTTT,CASSLLRANEKLFF
.,TRBV18,TRBJ2-4,.,TGTGCCAGCTCACCCCCTGGGGTCAGCGGACTTTTAGCCAAAAACATTCAGTACTTC,CASSPPGVSGLLAKNIQYF
.,TRBV12-3/TRBV12-4,TRBJ1-2,TRBD1,TGTGCCAGCAGTTTCGACAGGGCAGGCTACACCTTC,CASSFDRAGYTF
.,TRBV5-1,TRBJ2-3,TRBD1,TGTGCCAGCAGCCCTTCGACAGGGGCAGATACGCAGTATTTT,CASSPSTGADTQYF
.,TRBV19,TRBJ2-5,.,TGTGCCAGTAGTATCTCTCAAGAGACCCAGTACTTC,CASSISQETQYF
.,TRBV7-2,TRBJ1-1,TRBD1,TGTGCCAGCAGCTTTGACAGGGGGCGCACTGAAGCTTTCTTT,CASSFDRGRTEAFF
.,TRBV19,TRBJ2-7,TRBD2,TGTGCCAGTAGGGGGAGGGACCCACCACCCGAGCAGTACTTC,CASRGRDPPPEQYF
.,TRBV7-8,TRBJ1-2,.,TGTGCCAGCAGCCCCCTAGGGGCCGGCTACACCTTC,CASSPLGAGYTF
once,TRBV27,TRBJ1-2,TRBD1,TGTGCCAGCAGTCTCCGACAGGGTAATTCTTTCTTCTATGGCTACACCTTC,CASSLRQGNSFFYGYTF
.,TRBV25-1,TRBJ2-2,TRBD1,TGTGCCACCTCACCTCGACAGGGAAACACCGGGGAGCTGTTTTTT,CATSPRQGNTGELFF
.,TRBV4-2,TRBJ1-4,.,TGTGCCAGCAGCCAAGGTGACAGGAGGACTGAAAAACTGTTTTTT,CASSQGDRRTEKLFF
.,TRBV21-1,TRBJ2-5,.,TGTGCACACAATACCGCCGGCCCACAGGGGACGAGCGAGACCCAGTACTTC,CAHNTAGPQGTSETQYF
.,TRBV29-1,TRBJ1-6,TRBD1,TGCAGCGCGTGGACAGGGGGCTTTGATTCACCCCTCCACTTT,CSAWTGGFDSPLHF
.,TRBV10-3,TRBJ1-1,.,TGTGCCATCAGTGCTAGTGGGAACACTGAAGCTTTCTTT,CAISASGNTEAFF
.,TRBV30,TRBJ2-1,.,TGTGCCTGGACACCGGAGAATGAGCAGTTCTTC,CAWTPENEQFF